This TCR beta chain was retrieved from a study of vaccination and CD4 T cells after COVID-19. This clonotype turned up a few times. Its antigen remains unknown. With the Oncomine TCR Beta short-read assay, DNA from cultured CD4+ T cells was sequenced. MiXCR, applied by TCRdb to the PCR reads, yields one record per CDR3 protein. The sample contains a few thousand distinct CDR3 sequences, about 30% of which appear only once. Germline CDR1 reads MNHEY; CDR2 reads SMNVEV (reference sequence). V trimming: 6 bases; J trimming: 8 bases; junction bases outside the gene matches: 6. The CDR3 extends over 14 amino acids. This sample's treatment: roughly ten-day PBMC culture with coronavirus spike peptide pools or control peptides (ViraFEST assay). The collection of CD4+ T cells from the unexposed donor took place before the COVID-19 pandemic (2011-2018). Under the ViraFEST approach, antigen-specific T cells were expanded with peptide pools and TCRs subsequently sequenced.

The rearrangement uses TRBV27 and TRBJ2-4; 11 bases are shared with TRBD2. This clonotype originated in a human donor in good health. Specimen: CD4+ T cells from blood, cultured in vitro. The CDR3 loop reads CASSYTSGRHIQYF. The CDR3 coding sequence is TGTGCCAGCAGCTACACTAGCGGGAGACACATTCAGTACTTC.